The present TCR beta chain was sequenced within a study of shared clonotypes between healthy human individuals. Clones were read by immunoSEQ multiplex PCR, and TCRdb kept only the in-frame ones, dropping some. The data contain approximately 2,200,000 clones, approximately 94% of them seen just once; the ten biggest clones take up over 1.5%. As concerns this clone: Its antigen is still unknown. Distinct nucleotide sequences in the sample also encode this CDR3.

Whole-study results and caveats: On the whole, naive subsets had larger estimated richness than memory subsets had. In contrast to clonotypes shared by all four donors, non-shared clonotypes had lower generation probabilities.

Naive CD8 isolation took CD45RO-negative cells positively selected for CCR7 and excluded terminally differentiated effector memory CD45RA+ cells. The germline V gene encodes CDR1 SGDLS and CDR2 YYNGEE. CDR3 size: 14 residues. V was cut by 0 bases and J by 5 bases, with 11 bases left in between. The chain combines TRBV9 with TRBJ2-5; tentative D call: TRBD2 (6 bases). The receptor was isolated from a man younger than 30 in good health. Some clones in this sample may be carry-over from other donors' samples. The source material was naive CD8+ T cells from PBMCs. CDR3 residues: CASSVAGGGETQYF. CDR3 nucleotides: TGTGCCAGCAGCGTAGCGGGTGGGGGGGAGACCCAGTACTTC.